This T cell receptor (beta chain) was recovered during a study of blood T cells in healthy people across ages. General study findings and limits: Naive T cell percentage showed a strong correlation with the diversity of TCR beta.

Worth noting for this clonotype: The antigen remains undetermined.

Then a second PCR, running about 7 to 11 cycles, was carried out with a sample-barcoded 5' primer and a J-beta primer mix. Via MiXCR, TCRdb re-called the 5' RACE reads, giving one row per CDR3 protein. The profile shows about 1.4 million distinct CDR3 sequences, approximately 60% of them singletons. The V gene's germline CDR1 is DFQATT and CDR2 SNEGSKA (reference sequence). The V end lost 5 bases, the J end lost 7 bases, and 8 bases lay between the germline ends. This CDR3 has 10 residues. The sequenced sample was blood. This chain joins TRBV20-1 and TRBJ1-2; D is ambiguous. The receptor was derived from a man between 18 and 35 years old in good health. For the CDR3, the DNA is TGCAGTGCTCTCTTCAGTGGCTACACCTTC. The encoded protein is CSALFSGYTF.